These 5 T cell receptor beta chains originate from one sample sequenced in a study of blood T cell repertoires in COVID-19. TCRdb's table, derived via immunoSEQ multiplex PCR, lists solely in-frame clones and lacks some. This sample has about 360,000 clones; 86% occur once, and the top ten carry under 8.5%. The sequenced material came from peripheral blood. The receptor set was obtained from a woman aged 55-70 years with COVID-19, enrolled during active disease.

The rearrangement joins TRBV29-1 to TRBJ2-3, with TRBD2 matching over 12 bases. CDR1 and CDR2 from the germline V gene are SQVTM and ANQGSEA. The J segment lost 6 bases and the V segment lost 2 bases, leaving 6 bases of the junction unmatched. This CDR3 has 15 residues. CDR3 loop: CSVEHLAGGSDTQYF. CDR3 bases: TGCAGCGTTGAACATCTAGCGGGGGGGTCCGATACGCAGTATTTT.

The CDR3 region is CAWRRGRASSGANVLTF. DNA for the CDR3: TGTGCCTGGAGAAGGGGCAGGGCGAGCTCTGGGGCCAACGTCCTGACTTTC. V is TRBV30 and J is TRBJ2-6, with a weak D call TRBD1 (5 bases). Germline CDR1 is GTSNPN and CDR2 is SVGIG (reference sequence). The ends were cut back, 3 bases at V and 0 bases at J, with 15 bases in the middle. The CDR3 loop spans 17 amino acids. The entire variable domain, with the rest obtained from reference TRBV30 and TRBJ2-6, is as follows: SQTIHQWPATLVQPVGSPLSLECTVEGTSNPNLYWYRQAAGRGLQLLFYSVGIGQISSEVPQNLSASRPQDRQFILSSKKLLLSDSGFYLCAWRRGRASSGANVLTFGAGSRLTVL.

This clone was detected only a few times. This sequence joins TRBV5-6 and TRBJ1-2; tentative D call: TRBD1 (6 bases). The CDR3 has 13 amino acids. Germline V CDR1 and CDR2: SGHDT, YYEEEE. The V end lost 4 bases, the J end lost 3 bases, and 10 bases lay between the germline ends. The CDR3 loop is CASSRGSYYGYTF. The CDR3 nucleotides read TGTGCCAGCAGCAGGGGGTCGTACTATGGCTACACCTTC.

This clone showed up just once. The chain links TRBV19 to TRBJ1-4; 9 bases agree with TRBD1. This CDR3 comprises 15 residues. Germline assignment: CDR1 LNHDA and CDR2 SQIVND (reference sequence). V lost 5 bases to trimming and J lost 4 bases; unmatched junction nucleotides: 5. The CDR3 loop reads CASSRGQGGNEKLFF. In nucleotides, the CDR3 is TGTGCCAGTAGTCGGGGACAGGGTGGTAATGAAAAACTGTTTTTT. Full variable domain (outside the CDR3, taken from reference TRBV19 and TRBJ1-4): DGGITQSPKYLFRKEGQNVTLSCEQNLNHDAMYWYRQDPGQGLRLIYYSQIVNDFQKGDIAEGYSVSREKKESFPLTVTSAQKNPTAFYLCASSRGQGGNEKLFFGSGTQLSVL.

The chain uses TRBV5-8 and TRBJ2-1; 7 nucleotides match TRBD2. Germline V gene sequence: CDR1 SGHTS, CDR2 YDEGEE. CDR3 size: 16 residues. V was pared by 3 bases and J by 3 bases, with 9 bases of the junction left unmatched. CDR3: CASSSGTAGSYNEQFF. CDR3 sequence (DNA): TGTGCCAGCAGCTCCGGTACAGCGGGGAGCTACAATGAGCAGTTCTTC.